This entry describes one TCR beta chain. The data stem from a study of cytomegalovirus exposure and HLA in healthy donors. The length of the CDR3 is 16 residues. V dropped 4 bases and J dropped 0; count of bases not matched to a gene: 4. CDR1 is MGHDK and CDR2 is SYGVNS in the germline V gene. Primers included in the PCR were 60 Vbeta and 13 Jbeta primers. Libraries were prepared by immunoSEQ multiplex PCR; TCRdb keeps only in-frame clonotypes and omits some of them. This sample yields more than 80,000 clones, of which approximately 76% are seen a single time; around 20% belongs to the top ten. The sample consisted of PBMCs. The chain recombines TRBV25-1 with TRBJ2-3; 10 bases match TRBD2. The sequence was collected from an older woman in good health and CMV-seropositive. In nucleotides, the CDR3 is TGTGCCAGCAGTGTTAGCGGGAGGCCTAGCACAGATACGCAGTATTTT. Residues: CASSVSGRPSTDTQYF. Full variable domain (rest looked up from reference TRBV25-1 and TRBJ2-3): EADIYQTPRYLVIGTGKKITLECSQTMGHDKMYWYQQDPGMELHLIHYSYGVNSTEKGDLSSESTVSRIRTEHFPLTLESARPSHTSQYLCASSVSGRPSTDTQYFGPGTRLTVL.